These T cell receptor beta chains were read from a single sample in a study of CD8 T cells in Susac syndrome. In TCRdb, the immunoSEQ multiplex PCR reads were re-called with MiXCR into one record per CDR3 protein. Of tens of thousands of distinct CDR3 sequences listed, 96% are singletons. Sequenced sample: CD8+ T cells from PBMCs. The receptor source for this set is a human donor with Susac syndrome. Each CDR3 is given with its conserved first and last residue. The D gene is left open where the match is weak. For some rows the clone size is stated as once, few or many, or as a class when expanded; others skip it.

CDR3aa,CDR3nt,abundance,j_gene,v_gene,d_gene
CASSLGTVNEKLFF,TGTGCCAGCAGCCTAGGGACAGTTAATGAAAAACTGTTTTTT,NA,TRBJ1-4,TRBV7-2,TRBD1
CASSVGDRPRIRIEAFF,TGTGCCAGCAGCGTAGGGGACAGACCCCGGATACGTATTGAAGCTTTCTTT,NA,TRBJ1-1,TRBV9,TRBD1
CASSSGVSHGYTF,TGTGCCAGCAGTTCTGGGGTCTCCCATGGCTACACCTTC,NA,TRBJ1-2,TRBV6-5,NA
CASSLWVGGITDTQYF,TGTGCCAGCAGCTTATGGGTGGGGGGGATCACAGATACGCAGTATTTT,once,TRBJ2-3,TRBV7-3,TRBD2
CASSFSASGGVYEQYF,TGCGCCAGCAGCTTTTCAGCTAGCGGGGGAGTCTACGAGCAGTACTTC,NA,TRBJ2-7,TRBV4-3,TRBD2
CASSSRTVSETQYF,TGCGCCAGCAGCTCCCGGACGGTATCGGAGACCCAGTACTTC,NA,TRBJ2-5,TRBV5-1,NA
CASSPHAGVNEQFF,TGTGCCAGCAGCCCCCACGCGGGGGTCAATGAGCAGTTCTTC,NA,TRBJ2-1,TRBV9,TRBD2
CASSPQGTGANVLTF,TGTGCCAGCAGCCCACAGGGGACTGGGGCCAACGTCCTGACTTTC,NA,TRBJ2-6,TRBV7-3,TRBD1
CASSPAAGALNTKFF,TGTGCCAGTTCCCCCGCGGCAGGGGCCCTAAATACAAAGTTCTTC,NA,TRBJ2-1,TRBV25-1,NA
CASSQELGTGGEERITDTQYF,TGCGCCAGCAGCCAAGAGTTAGGGACAGGGGGAGAGGAGCGGATCACAGATACGCAGTATTTT,NA,TRBJ2-3,TRBV4-3,TRBD1
CASSYKRGGPYGYTF,TGTGCCAGCAGTTACAAGAGGGGGGGACCCTATGGCTACACCTTC,NA,TRBJ1-2,TRBV6-6,NA
CSAAAAGHNSPLHF,TGCAGTGCTGCTGCGGCGGGGCATAATTCACCCCTCCACTTT,NA,TRBJ1-6,TRBV20-1,NA
CASFLDREGRNEQFF,TGTGCCAGCTTTCTCGACAGGGAGGGTAGGAATGAGCAGTTCTTC,NA,TRBJ2-1,TRBV25-1,NA
CASSLAQGTETQYF,TGCGCCAGCAGCTTGGCCCAAGGGACTGAGACCCAGTACTTC,few,TRBJ2-5,TRBV5-1,NA
CASSPPLGAPHGYTF,TGTGCCAGCAGCCCCCCCCTGGGGGCACCGCATGGCTACACCTTC,few,TRBJ1-2,TRBV7-2,NA
CSVEGGDGTGNTGELFF,TGCAGCGTTGAAGGCGGCGACGGGACAGGGAACACCGGGGAGCTGTTTTTT,once,TRBJ2-2,TRBV29-1,TRBD1
CASSYSATGKAEQYF,TGTGCCAGCAGTTACTCGGCGACTGGGAAGGCGGAGCAGTACTTC,NA,TRBJ2-7,TRBV6-2/TRBV6-3,NA
CASSLYGQAVQETQYF,TGTGCCAGCAGTTTATATGGGCAGGCGGTCCAAGAGACCCAGTACTTC,NA,TRBJ2-5,TRBV28,NA
CASSLSSGQETQYF,TGTGCCAGCAGCTTATCTTCAGGCCAAGAGACCCAGTACTTC,NA,TRBJ2-5,TRBV7-2,NA
CAWSVKGGPGSPLHF,TGTGCCTGGAGTGTAAAAGGGGGCCCGGGGTCACCCCTCCACTTT,NA,TRBJ1-6,TRBV30,TRBD1
CAWSGTYNEQFF,TGTGCCTGGAGCGGGACTTACAATGAGCAGTTCTTC,once,TRBJ2-1,TRBV30,NA
CSAFRDRGSYEQYF,TGCAGTGCTTTCCGGGACAGGGGCTCCTACGAGCAGTACTTC,NA,TRBJ2-7,TRBV20-1,TRBD1